A selection of T cell receptor delta chains follows, all from one sample in a study of Vδ1+ human thymocytes. TCRdb made new clone calls on the multiplex PCR reads using CATT. The data hold 21,000 or so delta-chain clones, with approximately 8.8% observed a single time. Sequencing was performed on Vdelta1+ gamma-delta thymocytes from the thymus. The receptors were gathered from a child under two years old who had congenital heart surgery. CDR3s include the opening cysteine and the closing phenylalanine or tryptophan. The D gene is left open where the match is weak. Some rows mark clone size as missing; the rest say once, few, many or name a class of expanded clone.

v_gene: TRDV1; j_gene: TRDJ1; abundance: few; d_gene: TRDD3; CDR3nt: TGTGCTCTTGGGGTAGGGCAGCCTTCCCTCAACTGGGGGATTAGGAACACCGATAAACTCATCTTT; CDR3aa: CALGVGQPSLNWGIRNTDKLIF
v_gene: TRDV1; j_gene: TRDJ1; abundance: few; d_gene: TRDD3; CDR3nt: TGTGCTCTTGGGGAATTCTTCCTACGTAAGGGGGGATACGCGGGCGCCGATAAACTCATCTTT; CDR3aa: CALGEFFLRKGGYAGADKLIF
v_gene: TRDV1; j_gene: TRDJ2; abundance: .; d_gene: TRDD3; CDR3nt: TGTGCTCTTGGGGAAACCCAGACTTCGTGGGGGATAACAGGGACAGCACAACTCTTCTTT; CDR3aa: CALGETQTSWGITGTAQLFF
v_gene: TRDV1; j_gene: TRDJ1; abundance: few; d_gene: TRDD3; CDR3nt: TGTGCTCTTGGGGAGCACCTTCCTCCAACTGGGGGATACGCGAAGGGCGATAAACTCATCTTT; CDR3aa: CALGEHLPPTGGYAKGDKLIF
v_gene: TRDV1; j_gene: TRDJ1; abundance: .; d_gene: .; CDR3nt: TGTGCTCTTGGGGAACTAAGGCGTCTACCGACTGATAAACTCATCTTT; CDR3aa: CALGELRRLPTDKLIF
v_gene: TRDV1; j_gene: TRDJ1; abundance: few; d_gene: .; CDR3nt: TGTGCTCTTGGCCCTTCGTACACCGATAAACTCATCTTT; CDR3aa: CALGPSYTDKLIF
v_gene: TRDV1; j_gene: TRDJ1; abundance: .; d_gene: TRDD3; CDR3nt: TGTGCTCTTGGGGAACTCCCCCGGGGGATCCCGTACACCGATAAACTCATCTTT; CDR3aa: CALGELPRGIPYTDKLIF
v_gene: TRDV1; j_gene: TRDJ1; abundance: .; d_gene: .; CDR3nt: TGTGCTCTTGGGGAAGCGGCTACCCCTCTGACGAGTAGGGCCGATAAACTCATCTTT; CDR3aa: CALGEAATPLTSRADKLIF
v_gene: TRDV1; j_gene: TRDJ1; abundance: few; d_gene: .; CDR3nt: TGTGCTCTTGGGGAACATGGGGCACAGTACACCGATAAACTCATCTTT; CDR3aa: CALGEHGAQYTDKLIF
v_gene: TRDV1; j_gene: TRDJ2; abundance: .; d_gene: TRDD3; CDR3nt: TGTGCTCTTGGGGACCATTCCACTCCCCTACTGGGGGATACAGCACAACTCTTCTTT; CDR3aa: CALGDHSTPLLGDTAQLFF
v_gene: TRDV3; j_gene: TRDJ1; abundance: few; d_gene: TRDD3; CDR3nt: TGTGCCTCTAGCTGGTGTATACTGGGGGAGAAGGAATACACCGATAAACTCATCTTT; CDR3aa: CASSWCILGEKEYTDKLIF
v_gene: TRDV1; j_gene: TRDJ1; abundance: few; d_gene: TRDD3; CDR3nt: TGTGCTCTTGGGGAACCCATCCCGTTCCCACGGGGGATACGCGCCACCGATAAACTCATCTTT; CDR3aa: CALGEPIPFPRGIRATDKLIF
v_gene: TRDV1; j_gene: TRDJ1; abundance: few; d_gene: TRDD3; CDR3nt: TGTGCTCTTGGGGAACCACCTAATGGGGGATATACCGATAAACTCATCTTT; CDR3aa: CALGEPPNGGYTDKLIF
v_gene: TRDV1; j_gene: TRDJ1; abundance: .; d_gene: TRDD3; CDR3nt: TGTGCTCTTGGGGAACTATCCCTTCCTACTGGGGGATACGCGTCTCCCTCCACCGATAAACTCATCTTT; CDR3aa: CALGELSLPTGGYASPSTDKLIF
v_gene: TRDV1; j_gene: TRDJ1; abundance: few; d_gene: TRDD3; CDR3nt: TGTGCTCTTGGGGAACTTGAAACTGGGGGATACGCGCACACCGATAAACTCATCTTT; CDR3aa: CALGELETGGYAHTDKLIF
v_gene: TRDV1; j_gene: TRDJ1; abundance: few; d_gene: TRDD3; CDR3nt: TGTGCTCTTGGGGAAGCACTCCCCGGATATTGGGGGATACGCGGAGATCTAAACACCGATAAACTCATCTTT; CDR3aa: CALGEALPGYWGIRGDLNTDKLIF
v_gene: TRDV1; j_gene: TRDJ1; abundance: few; d_gene: TRDD3; CDR3nt: TGTGCTCTTGGGGAACTCGTGGCGCTGGGGGATACTACTCACACCGATAAACTCATCTTT; CDR3aa: CALGELVALGDTTHTDKLIF
v_gene: TRDV1; j_gene: TRDJ1; abundance: few; d_gene: TRDD3; CDR3nt: TGTGCTCTTGGGCCCTCCAATCCTAAATGCTGGGGGATTCGCACCGATAAACTCATCTTT; CDR3aa: CALGPSNPKCWGIRTDKLIF
v_gene: TRDV1; j_gene: TRDJ1; abundance: .; d_gene: TRDD3; CDR3nt: TGTGCTCTTGGGGAACCCCCACTATGGACCCCCACTGGGGGTTATTTCAACATCGATAAACTCATCTTT; CDR3aa: CALGEPPLWTPTGGYFNIDKLIF
v_gene: TRDV1; j_gene: TRDJ1; abundance: .; d_gene: TRDD3; CDR3nt: TGTGCTCTTGGGGAACTCCTACGAGTGGGGGATATGACCGATAAACTCATCTTT; CDR3aa: CALGELLRVGDMTDKLIF
v_gene: TRDV1; j_gene: TRDJ1; abundance: few; d_gene: .; CDR3nt: TGTGCTCTTGGGGACGTATACCTTCCTATCCCTACTGGGGGACACTTTTACCCCTTGTACACCGATAAACTCATCTTT; CDR3aa: CALGDVYLPIPTGGHFYPLYTDKLIF
v_gene: TRDV1; j_gene: TRDJ1; abundance: .; d_gene: TRDD3; CDR3nt: TGTGCTCTTGGGGAACTCTCCTTGTACTGGGGGACAGAGTACACCGATAAACTCATCTTT; CDR3aa: CALGELSLYWGTEYTDKLIF
v_gene: TRDV1; j_gene: TRDJ1; abundance: .; d_gene: .; CDR3nt: TGTGCTCTTGGGGAAAAACCCCCCTCCCCAAGTTCTTACACCGATAAACTCATCTTT; CDR3aa: CALGEKPPSPSSYTDKLIF
v_gene: TRDV1; j_gene: TRDJ1; abundance: .; d_gene: TRDD3; CDR3nt: TGTGCTCTTGGGCCCACTGGGGGATACAGGACCGATAAACTCATCTTT; CDR3aa: CALGPTGGYRTDKLIF
v_gene: TRDV1; j_gene: TRDJ1; abundance: .; d_gene: .; CDR3nt: TGTGCTCTTGGGGTCGGCTTCCCCCGTACTTATTACACCGATAAACTCATCTTT; CDR3aa: CALGVGFPRTYYTDKLIF
v_gene: TRDV1; j_gene: TRDJ1; abundance: few; d_gene: TRDD3; CDR3nt: TGTGCTCTTGGGGAACTTAGCTTCCTAGGATCCCACTGGGGGATACGTAGATACACCGATAAACTCATCTTT; CDR3aa: CALGELSFLGSHWGIRRYTDKLIF
v_gene: TRDV1; j_gene: TRDJ1; abundance: few; d_gene: TRDD3; CDR3nt: TGTGCTCTTGGGGAAAGGGGTGCTGGGGGATATTGGACCGATAAACTCATCTTT; CDR3aa: CALGERGAGGYWTDKLIF
v_gene: TRDV1; j_gene: TRDJ1; abundance: few; d_gene: .; CDR3nt: TGTGCTCTTGGGGAAACGGGACCCGCGACTATCACCGATAAACTCATCTTT; CDR3aa: CALGETGPATITDKLIF
v_gene: TRDV1; j_gene: TRDJ1; abundance: .; d_gene: TRDD3; CDR3nt: TGTGCTCTTGGGGAGCCGACGGCTACGGGGGGATACATAACGTCCGATAAACTCATCTTT; CDR3aa: CALGEPTATGGYITSDKLIF
v_gene: TRDV1; j_gene: TRDJ1; abundance: .; d_gene: .; CDR3nt: TGTGCTCTTGGGGGCCTTCCCCCGGCCCTACTGGGGACTTTCGATAAACTCATCTTT; CDR3aa: CALGGLPPALLGTFDKLIF
v_gene: TRDV1; j_gene: TRDJ1; abundance: few; d_gene: TRDD3; CDR3nt: TGTGCTCTTGGGGACCCACTACCGACTGGGGGTGATAAACTCATCTTT; CDR3aa: CALGDPLPTGGDKLIF
v_gene: TRDV1; j_gene: TRDJ1; abundance: few; d_gene: TRDD3; CDR3nt: TGTGCTCTTGGGCTTCAGGGGGTGGGGGATAACCGGTCCGATAAACTCATCTTT; CDR3aa: CALGLQGVGDNRSDKLIF
v_gene: TRDV1; j_gene: TRDJ1; abundance: .; d_gene: .; CDR3nt: TGTGCTCTTGGGGAACTTGACTGGACTAGAGGTCTTTCTAGAGCCATACTGGGACCTCTAATTTACAGGGTTAAACTCATCTTT; CDR3aa: CALGELDWTRGLSRAILGPLIYRVKLIF
v_gene: TRDV1; j_gene: TRDJ1; abundance: .; d_gene: TRDD3; CDR3nt: TGTGCTCTTGGGGAACCGGCGTCAGGTCGGGGATACTCCGATAAACTCATCTTT; CDR3aa: CALGEPASGRGYSDKLIF
v_gene: TRDV1; j_gene: TRDJ1; abundance: medium-sized; d_gene: TRDD3; CDR3nt: TGTGCTCTTGGGGACGCCTACGTCGAGGGATACGAGCTGTGCACCGATAAACTCATCTTT; CDR3aa: CALGDAYVEGYELCTDKLIF
v_gene: TRDV1; j_gene: TRDJ1; abundance: few; d_gene: .; CDR3nt: TGTGCTCTTGGGGAGCCCGCCGCCTTATTTAAACTCATCTTT; CDR3aa: CALGEPAALFKLIF
v_gene: TRDV1; j_gene: TRDJ1; abundance: few; d_gene: TRDD3; CDR3nt: TGTGCTCTTGGGGACCGAACCTTCCTCCGAAAAGTACTGGGGGATCCAAACACCGATAAACTCATCTTT; CDR3aa: CALGDRTFLRKVLGDPNTDKLIF
v_gene: TRDV1; j_gene: TRDJ1; abundance: few; d_gene: .; CDR3nt: TGTGCTCTTGGGGAACAAGTACGGGGATCCGAGTACACCGATAAACTCATCTTT; CDR3aa: CALGEQVRGSEYTDKLIF
v_gene: TRDV1; j_gene: TRDJ1; abundance: .; d_gene: TRDD3; CDR3nt: TGTGCTCTTGGGGAACCCTACCTTTCCCCCACTGGGGGATACACCGATAAACTCATCTTT; CDR3aa: CALGEPYLSPTGGYTDKLIF
v_gene: TRDV1; j_gene: TRDJ1; abundance: few; d_gene: TRDD3; CDR3nt: TGTGCTCTTGGGGAAGGCCCTCCTCCTACTGGGGGATTTTACACCGATAAACTCATCTTT; CDR3aa: CALGEGPPPTGGFYTDKLIF